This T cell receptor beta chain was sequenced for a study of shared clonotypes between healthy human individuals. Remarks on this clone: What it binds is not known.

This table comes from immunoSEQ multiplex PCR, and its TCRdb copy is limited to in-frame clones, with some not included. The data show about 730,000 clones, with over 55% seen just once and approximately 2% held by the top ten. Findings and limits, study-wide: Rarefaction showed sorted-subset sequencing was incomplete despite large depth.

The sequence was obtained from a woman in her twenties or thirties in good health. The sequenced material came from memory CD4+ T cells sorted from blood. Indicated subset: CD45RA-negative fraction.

The chain's CDR3 is CAWSKLSGLVNNEQFF. CDR3 nucleotides: TGTGCCTGGAGTAAATTGTCCGGACTAGTAAACAATGAGCAGTTCTTC. The chain joins TRBV30 to TRBJ2-1; 7 bases line up with TRBD2. The CDR3 totals 16 residues. Looked up from germline, CDR1 is GTSNPN and CDR2 is SVGIG (reference sequence). V lost 2 bases, J lost 5 bases, and 12 bases stayed unmatched.